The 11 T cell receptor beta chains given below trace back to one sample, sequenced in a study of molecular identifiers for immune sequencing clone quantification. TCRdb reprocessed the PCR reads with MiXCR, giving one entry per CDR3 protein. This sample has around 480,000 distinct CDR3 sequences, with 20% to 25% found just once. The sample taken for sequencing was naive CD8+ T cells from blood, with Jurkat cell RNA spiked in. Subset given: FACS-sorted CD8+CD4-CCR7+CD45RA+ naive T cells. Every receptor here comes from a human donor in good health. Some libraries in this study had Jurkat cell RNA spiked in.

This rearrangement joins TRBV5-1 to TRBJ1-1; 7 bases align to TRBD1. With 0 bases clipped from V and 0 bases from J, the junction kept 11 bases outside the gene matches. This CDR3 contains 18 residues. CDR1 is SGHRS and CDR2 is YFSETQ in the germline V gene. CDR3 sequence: CASSLGTGTARLNTEAFF. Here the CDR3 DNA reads TGCGCCAGCAGCTTGGGAACTGGGACAGCACGATTGAACACTGAAGCTTTCTTT.

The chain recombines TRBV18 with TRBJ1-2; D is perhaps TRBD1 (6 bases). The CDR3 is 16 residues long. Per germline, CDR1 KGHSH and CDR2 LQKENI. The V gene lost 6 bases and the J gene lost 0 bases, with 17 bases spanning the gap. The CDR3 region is CASSPPTGTANYGYTF. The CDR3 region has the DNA TGTGCCAGCTCCCCTCCGACAGGAACAGCTAACTATGGCTACACCTTC.

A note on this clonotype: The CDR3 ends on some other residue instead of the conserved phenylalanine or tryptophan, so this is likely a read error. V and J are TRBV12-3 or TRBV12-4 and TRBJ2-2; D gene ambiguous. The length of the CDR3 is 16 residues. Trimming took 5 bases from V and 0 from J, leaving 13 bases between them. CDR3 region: CASSPFGQSNTGELFL. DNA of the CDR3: TGTGCCAGCAGTCCCTTTGGGCAGTCGAACACCGGGGAGCTGTTTCTT.

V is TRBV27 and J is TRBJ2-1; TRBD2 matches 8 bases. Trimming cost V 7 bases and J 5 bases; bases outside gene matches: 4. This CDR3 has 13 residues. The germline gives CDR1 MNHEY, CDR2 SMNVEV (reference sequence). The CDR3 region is CASNRLAHNEQFF. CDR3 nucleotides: TGTGCCAGCAACAGACTAGCGCACAATGAGCAGTTCTTC.

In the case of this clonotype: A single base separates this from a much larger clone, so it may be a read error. The CDR3 protein is CASSQDALAELDQPRHF. In nucleotides, the CDR3 is TGTGCCAGCAGCCAAGACGCCTTAGCAGAACTTGATCAGCCCCGGCATTTT. The chain links TRBV14 to TRBJ1-5; D remains ambiguous. The length of the CDR3 is 17 residues. Looked up from germline, CDR1 is SGHDN and CDR2 is FVKESK.

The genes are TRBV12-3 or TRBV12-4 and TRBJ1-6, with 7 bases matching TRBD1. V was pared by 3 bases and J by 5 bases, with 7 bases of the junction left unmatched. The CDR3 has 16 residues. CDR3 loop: CASSLFTGENNSPLHF. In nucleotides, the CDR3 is TGTGCCAGCAGTTTGTTCACAGGGGAGAATAATTCACCCCTCCACTTT.

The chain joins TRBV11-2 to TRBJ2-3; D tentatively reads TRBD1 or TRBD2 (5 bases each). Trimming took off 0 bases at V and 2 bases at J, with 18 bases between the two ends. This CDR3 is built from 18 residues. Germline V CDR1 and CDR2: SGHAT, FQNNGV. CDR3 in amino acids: CASSLDRQGWGFTDTQYF. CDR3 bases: TGTGCCAGCAGCTTAGATCGCCAGGGATGGGGGTTCACAGATACGCAGTATTTT. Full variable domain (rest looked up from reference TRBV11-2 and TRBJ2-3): EAGVAQSPRYKIIEKRQSVAFWCNPISGHATLYWYQQILGQGPKLLIQFQNNGVVDDSQLPKDRFSAERLKGVDSTLKIQPAKLEDSAVYLCASSLDRQGWGFTDTQYFGPGTRLTVL.

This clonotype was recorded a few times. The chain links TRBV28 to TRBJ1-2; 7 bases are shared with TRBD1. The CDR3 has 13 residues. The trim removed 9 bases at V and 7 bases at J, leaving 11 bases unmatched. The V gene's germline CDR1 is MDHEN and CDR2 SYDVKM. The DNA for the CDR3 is TGTGCCAGTTTACCACTGACAGGGATTGGCTACACCTTC. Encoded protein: CASLPLTGIGYTF.

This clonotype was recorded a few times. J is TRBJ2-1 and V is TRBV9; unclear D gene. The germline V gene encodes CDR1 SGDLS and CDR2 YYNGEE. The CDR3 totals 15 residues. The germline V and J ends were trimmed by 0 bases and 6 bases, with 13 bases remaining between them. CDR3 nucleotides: TGTGCCAGCAGCGTAGCTACGGCCCCTAGCAATGAGCAGTTCTTC. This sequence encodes CASSVATAPSNEQFF.

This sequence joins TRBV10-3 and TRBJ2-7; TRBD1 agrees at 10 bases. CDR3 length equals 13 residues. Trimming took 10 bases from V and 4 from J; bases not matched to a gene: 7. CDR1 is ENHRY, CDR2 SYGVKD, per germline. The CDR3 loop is CATGDRGNYEQYF. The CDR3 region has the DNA TGTGCCACCGGGGACAGGGGAAATTACGAGCAGTACTTC.

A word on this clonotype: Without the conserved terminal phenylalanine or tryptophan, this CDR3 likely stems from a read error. CDR3 residues: CASSRGGVTGELFL. DNA of the CDR3: TGTGCCAGCAGCCGAGGGGGGGTCACCGGGGAGCTGTTTCTT. The chain carries TRBV9 and TRBJ2-2, with a tentative D call TRBD2 (7 bases). The CDR3 has 14 residues. Germline CDR1 SGDLS, CDR2 YYNGEE. V lost 4 bases to trimming and J lost 4 bases, with 11 bases between them.